Detailed here is one T cell receptor beta chain. Its antigen is still unknown. J lost 0 bases, V lost 4 bases, and 6 bases had no gene match. The CDR3 sequence is 15 residues long. CDR1 and CDR2 from the germline V gene are LGHNA and YSLEER. The authors loaded 200 ng DNA, 30,000 to 35,000 T cell genomes, into sorted-subset replicate PCRs. Sequenced by immunoSEQ multiplex PCR; TCRdb stores in-frame clones only, minus some. The table has about 2.3 million clones, 85% to 95% seen once. This entry is derived from a study of shared clonotypes between healthy human individuals. General study findings and limits: Among several donors, about 5% of naive CD4 clonotypes were found in common.

The sequence came from a man aged 18-30 years in good health. Some clones in this sample may be carry-over from other donors' samples. Sequenced sample: naive CD4+ T cells from PBMCs. Subset meaning: CD45RA+ positively selected. The chain joins TRBV4-3 to TRBJ2-7, with TRBD1 matching over 7 bases. CDR3 region: CASSRTRDSSYEQYF. As DNA, the CDR3 is TGCGCCAGCAGCCGAACCCGGGACAGCTCCTACGAGCAGTACTTC.